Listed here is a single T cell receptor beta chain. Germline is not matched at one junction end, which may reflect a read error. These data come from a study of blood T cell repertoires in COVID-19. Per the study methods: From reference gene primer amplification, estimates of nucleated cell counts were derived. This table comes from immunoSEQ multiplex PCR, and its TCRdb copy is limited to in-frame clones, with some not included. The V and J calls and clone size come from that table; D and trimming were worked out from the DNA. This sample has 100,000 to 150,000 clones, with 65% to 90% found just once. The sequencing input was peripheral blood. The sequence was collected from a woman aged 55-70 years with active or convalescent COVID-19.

The chain's CDR3 is CASRMTGGAVVF. The CDR3, as DNA: TGTGCCAGCAGGATGACAGGGGGGGCGGTAGTCTTC. The rearrangement uses TRBV12-3 or TRBV12-4 and TRBJ1-2; 9 nucleotides match TRBD1. The CDR3 runs to 12 residues.